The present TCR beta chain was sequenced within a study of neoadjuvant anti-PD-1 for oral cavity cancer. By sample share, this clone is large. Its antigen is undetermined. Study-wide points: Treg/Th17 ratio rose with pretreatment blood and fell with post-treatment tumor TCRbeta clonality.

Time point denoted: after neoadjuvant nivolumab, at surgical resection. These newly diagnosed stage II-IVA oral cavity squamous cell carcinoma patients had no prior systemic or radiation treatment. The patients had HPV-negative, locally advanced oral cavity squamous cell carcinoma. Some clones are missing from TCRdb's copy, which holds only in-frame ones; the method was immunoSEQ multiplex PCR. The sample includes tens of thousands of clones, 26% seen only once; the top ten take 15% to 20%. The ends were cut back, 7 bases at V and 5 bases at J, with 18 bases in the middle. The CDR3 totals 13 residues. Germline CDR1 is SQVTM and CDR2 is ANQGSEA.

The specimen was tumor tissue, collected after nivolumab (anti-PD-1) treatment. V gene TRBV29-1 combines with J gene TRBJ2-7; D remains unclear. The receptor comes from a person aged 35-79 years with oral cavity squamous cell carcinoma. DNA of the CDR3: TGCAGCGCGGCGATGGGTAATGGGAACGAGCAGTACTTC. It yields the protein CSAAMGNGNEQYF.